A selection of T cell receptor beta chains follows, all from one sample in a study of blood T cells in healthy people across ages. MiXCR was run by TCRdb on the 5' RACE reads, yielding one entry per CDR3 protein. The sample lists 700,000 to 950,000 distinct CDR3 sequences; 58% were seen once. Sequenced: blood. These receptors were taken from a man aged 30-40 years in good health. Each CDR3 is given with its conserved first and last residue. D genes are given only for firm matches. Size is omitted from some rows. Given values are once, few, many or a class for expanded clones.

J: TRBJ1-2; D: NA; size: NA; V: TRBV14; CDR3: CASSQGTFPGGYTF; DNA: TGTGCCAGCAGCCAGGGGACCTTCCCGGGGGGCTACACCTTC
J: TRBJ2-7; D: NA; size: few; V: TRBV5-1; CDR3: CASRPTVQGYEQYF; DNA: TGCGCCAGCAGGCCAACCGTTCAGGGGTACGAGCAGTACTTC
J: TRBJ2-7; D: TRBD1; size: few; V: TRBV6-1; CDR3: CASSWDRGWYEQYF; DNA: TGTGCCAGCAGTTGGGACAGGGGATGGTACGAGCAGTACTTC
J: TRBJ2-1; D: NA; size: NA; V: TRBV20-1; CDR3: CSARSDGSYYNEQFF; DNA: TGCAGTGCTAGATCTGACGGGAGCTACTACAATGAGCAGTTCTTC
J: TRBJ2-3; D: NA; size: NA; V: TRBV20-1; CDR3: CIAAYTDTQYF; DNA: TGCATTGCTGCTTACACAGATACGCAGTATTTT
J: TRBJ1-4; D: NA; size: NA; V: TRBV29-1; CDR3: CSVAGLRANEKLFF; DNA: TGCAGCGTTGCAGGGTTGAGGGCTAATGAAAAACTGTTTTTT
J: TRBJ2-1; D: NA; size: NA; V: TRBV25-1; CDR3: CASSELTAHEQFF; DNA: TGTGCCAGCAGTGAATTGACAGCCCATGAGCAGTTCTTC
J: TRBJ2-4; D: TRBD1; size: NA; V: TRBV6-1; CDR3: CASSVGQGVREQYF; DNA: TGTGCCAGCAGTGTTGGACAGGGGGTGAGGGAGCAGTACTTC
J: TRBJ2-3; D: NA; size: NA; V: TRBV11-2; CDR3: CASSFRSTDMQYF; DNA: TGTGCCAGCAGCTTCCGCAGCACAGATATGCAGTATTTT
J: TRBJ2-7; D: NA; size: NA; V: TRBV10-2; CDR3: CASLRGTSYEQYF; DNA: TGCGCCAGCCTTAGGGGGACCTCCTACGAGCAGTACTTC
J: TRBJ2-2; D: NA; size: NA; V: TRBV4-2; CDR3: CASSQGDREGAGELFF; DNA: TGTGCCAGCAGCCAAGGTGACAGGGAGGGAGCCGGGGAGCTGTTTTTT
J: TRBJ2-5; D: TRBD2; size: many; V: TRBV7-2; CDR3: CASSPVGREETQYF; DNA: TGTGCCAGCAGCCCCGTTGGGAGGGAAGAGACCCAGTACTTC
J: TRBJ1-6; D: NA; size: NA; V: TRBV28; CDR3: CASSPTRVSNSPLHF; DNA: TGTGCCAGCAGTCCCACCAGGGTCTCTAATTCACCCCTCCACTTT
J: TRBJ1-2; D: NA; size: NA; V: TRBV9; CDR3: CASSVALDYGYTF; DNA: TGTGCCAGCAGCGTAGCCCTAGACTATGGCTACACCTTC
J: TRBJ2-3; D: NA; size: NA; V: TRBV28; CDR3: CASSHFTLDRPSTDTQYF; DNA: TGTGCCAGCAGTCACTTCACCCTTGACCGTCCTAGCACAGATACGCAGTATTTT
J: TRBJ2-7; D: NA; size: few; V: TRBV7-8; CDR3: CASSLRPGRPLYEQYF; DNA: TGTGCCAGCAGCTTAAGACCAGGGAGGCCCCTCTACGAGCAGTACTTC
J: TRBJ2-7; D: TRBD2; size: NA; V: TRBV3-1; CDR3: CASSQGPQAGGEQYF; DNA: TGTGCCAGCAGCCAAGGTCCCCAAGCGGGGGGCGAGCAGTACTTC
J: TRBJ2-7; D: TRBD2; size: NA; V: TRBV9; CDR3: CASSETSQNYEQYF; DNA: TGTGCCAGCAGCGAGACTAGCCAAAACTACGAGCAGTACTTC
J: TRBJ1-4; D: NA; size: many; V: TRBV5-1; CDR3: CASSVRQNEKLFF; DNA: TGCGCCAGCAGCGTACGCCAGAATGAAAAACTGTTTTTT
J: TRBJ1-1; D: NA; size: NA; V: TRBV12-3/TRBV12-4; CDR3: CASRDSANTEAFF; DNA: TGTGCCAGCAGGGACAGCGCTAACACTGAAGCTTTCTTT
J: TRBJ1-5; D: TRBD1; size: NA; V: TRBV27; CDR3: CASSFSPGQGWNQPQHF; DNA: TGTGCCAGCAGTTTTTCCCCGGGACAGGGATGGAATCAGCCCCAGCATTTT
J: TRBJ2-7; D: TRBD2; size: many; V: TRBV6-5; CDR3: CASSPGLAGDYEQYF; DNA: TGTGCCAGCAGTCCAGGACTAGCGGGGGACTACGAGCAGTACTTC
J: TRBJ2-5; D: TRBD1; size: NA; V: TRBV3-1; CDR3: CASSQEGTVQETQYF; DNA: TGTGCCAGCAGCCAAGAGGGGACAGTCCAAGAGACCCAGTACTTC
J: TRBJ2-1; D: TRBD2; size: once; V: TRBV6-1; CDR3: CASSEKASGRTEEFF; DNA: TGTGCCAGCAGTGAAAAGGCTAGCGGGAGGACCGAGGAGTTCTTC
J: TRBJ2-6; D: NA; size: NA; V: TRBV11-1; CDR3: CASSSGGGGANVLTF; DNA: TGTGCCAGCAGCTCCGGGGGCGGCGGGGCCAACGTCCTGACTTTC
J: TRBJ1-1; D: NA; size: NA; V: TRBV29-1; CDR3: CSVEKTGEGTEAFF; DNA: TGCAGCGTTGAGAAGACGGGAGAGGGAACTGAAGCTTTCTTT
J: TRBJ1-2; D: NA; size: few; V: TRBV7-2; CDR3: CASGAQVANYGYTF; DNA: TGTGCCAGCGGGGCTCAAGTGGCTAACTATGGCTACACCTTC
J: TRBJ2-1; D: NA; size: few; V: TRBV7-2; CDR3: CASTIVVQGGNEQFF; DNA: TGTGCCAGCACCATAGTCGTACAGGGGGGGAATGAGCAGTTCTTC
J: TRBJ1-2; D: NA; size: NA; V: TRBV6-5; CDR3: CASRADSNPTYGYTF; DNA: TGTGCCAGCAGAGCCGACTCTAATCCGACCTATGGCTACACCTTC
J: TRBJ1-1; D: TRBD1; size: few; V: TRBV5-1; CDR3: CASSSGQLRTEAFF; DNA: TGCGCCAGCAGCTCGGGACAGCTTCGCACTGAAGCTTTCTTT
J: TRBJ1-2; D: NA; size: NA; V: TRBV28; CDR3: CASNPTGYGYTF; DNA: TGTGCCAGCAACCCGACAGGCTATGGCTACACCTTC
J: TRBJ2-1; D: NA; size: few; V: TRBV29-1; CDR3: CSVEAAASDEQFF; DNA: TGCAGCGTTGAAGCCGCGGCAAGCGATGAGCAGTTCTTC
J: TRBJ2-7; D: TRBD2; size: NA; V: TRBV11-3; CDR3: CASSPGTSRYEQYF; DNA: TGTGCCAGCAGTCCCGGGACTAGTCGCTACGAGCAGTACTTC
J: TRBJ2-6; D: NA; size: NA; V: TRBV10-3; CDR3: CATRATGSGANVLTF; DNA: TGTGCCACGAGAGCCACAGGGTCTGGGGCCAACGTCCTGACTTTC
J: TRBJ2-7; D: NA; size: NA; V: TRBV11-2; CDR3: CASSLAGGDSYEQYF; DNA: TGTGCCAGCAGCTTAGCTGGAGGGGATTCCTACGAGCAGTACTTC
J: TRBJ2-1; D: TRBD1; size: NA; V: TRBV4-2; CDR3: CASSHGTGGRNEQFF; DNA: TGTGCCAGCAGCCATGGGACAGGGGGGCGCAATGAGCAGTTCTTC
J: TRBJ1-5; D: NA; size: NA; V: TRBV7-9; CDR3: CASSQQGGRNQPQHF; DNA: TGTGCCAGCAGTCAACAGGGAGGACGCAATCAGCCCCAGCATTTT
J: TRBJ2-1; D: TRBD1; size: few; V: TRBV7-2; CDR3: CASSKGQGGLNEQFF; DNA: TGTGCCAGCAGCAAGGGACAGGGGGGACTGAATGAGCAGTTCTTC
J: TRBJ2-1; D: NA; size: NA; V: TRBV5-1; CDR3: CASSLGAGHVGEQFF; DNA: TGCGCCAGCAGCTTGGGAGCGGGCCACGTAGGAGAGCAGTTCTTC
J: TRBJ1-4; D: NA; size: few; V: TRBV20-1; CDR3: CSARPTNEKLFF; DNA: TGCAGTGCTCGACCAACTAATGAAAAACTGTTTTTT
J: TRBJ2-2; D: NA; size: NA; V: TRBV20-1; CDR3: CSAENLEGTGELFF; DNA: TGCAGTGCCGAGAACCTCGAGGGCACCGGGGAGCTGTTTTTT
J: TRBJ2-5; D: TRBD1; size: NA; V: TRBV12-3/TRBV12-4; CDR3: CASSSTGLSETQYF; DNA: TGTGCCAGCAGTTCGACAGGGCTGTCGGAGACCCAGTACTTC
J: TRBJ2-3; D: NA; size: NA; V: TRBV24-1; CDR3: CATSDSGHGVPDTQYF; DNA: TGTGCCACCAGTGATTCGGGCCACGGAGTTCCAGATACGCAGTATTTT
J: TRBJ2-1; D: TRBD1; size: few; V: TRBV28; CDR3: CASSYRQGRNEQFF; DNA: TGTGCCAGCAGTTACAGACAGGGGAGGAATGAGCAGTTCTTC
J: TRBJ2-3; D: NA; size: few; V: TRBV20-1; CDR3: CSASPLANTDTQYF; DNA: TGCAGTGCTAGCCCACTAGCTAACACAGATACGCAGTATTTT
J: TRBJ2-5; D: NA; size: NA; V: TRBV29-1; CDR3: CSVDHPLKRETQYF; DNA: TGCAGCGTTGACCACCCCCTAAAGCGAGAGACCCAGTACTTC
J: TRBJ2-2; D: NA; size: once; V: TRBV15; CDR3: CATSKRANTGELFF; DNA: TGTGCCACCAGCAAGCGGGCGAACACCGGGGAGCTGTTTTTT
J: TRBJ1-1; D: NA; size: few; V: TRBV2; CDR3: CASRSTYSEAFF; DNA: TGTGCCAGCCGTTCCACCTACAGTGAAGCTTTCTTT
J: TRBJ2-4; D: TRBD2; size: few; V: TRBV6-1; CDR3: CASRSNQAAGGNRNIQYF; DNA: TGTGCCAGCAGATCAAACCAGGCTGCGGGGGGAAATAGAAACATTCAGTACTTC
J: TRBJ2-1; D: TRBD2; size: NA; V: TRBV20-1; CDR3: CSVGAGASGRDNNEQFF; DNA: TGCAGTGTGGGGGCTGGGGCTAGCGGGAGAGATAACAATGAGCAGTTCTTC
J: TRBJ2-3; D: NA; size: few; V: TRBV7-2; CDR3: CASALDTDTQYF; DNA: TGTGCCAGCGCGCTCGACACAGATACGCAGTATTTT